Described below is a single T cell receptor beta chain sequence and its context. What it binds is unknown. Time point: newly diagnosed GD, antithyroid drugs for less than 3 months. Researchers made the TCR library from RNA that was extracted from PBMCs. The TCR beta library used iRepertoire HTBI primers with Arm-PCR amplification of CDR3. From the multiplex PCR reads, TCRdb called clonotypes with MiXCR, one entry per CDR3 protein. The sample shows roughly 610,000 distinct CDR3 sequences, about 16% of them seen only once. This sample is drawn from a study of regulatory T cells in long-lasting Graves disease. Whole-study context: Antithyroid drugs had been taken under 3 months by newly diagnosed Graves' patients. Findings of the study overall: The study found TRBV28, TRBJ1-2 and TRBJ2-5 favored in persistent disease.

With 1 base removed from V and 7 bases from J, the gap between germline ends came to 11 bases. CDR1 SNHLY and CDR2 FYNNEI come from the germline V gene. The CDR3 consists of 14 residues. A further study also used this sample, focusing on T cells in Graves' hyperthyroidism and ophthalmopathy. In that study: Diagnosis of hyperthyroidism was new in patients aged 18 to 65, and its duration was under 2 months.

V gene TRBV2 combines with J gene TRBJ1-5, with a weak D call TRBD1 (5 bases). Sequences were derived from peripheral blood mononuclear cells (PBMCs), sampled at new diagnosis, from a patient treated with antithyroid drugs. The receptor's source is a man aged 18-30 years with Graves disease. The CDR3 region has the DNA TGTGCCAGCAGTGAAGGGGCAGGGTGGCAGCCCCAGCATTTT. Translation: CASSEGAGWQPQHF.